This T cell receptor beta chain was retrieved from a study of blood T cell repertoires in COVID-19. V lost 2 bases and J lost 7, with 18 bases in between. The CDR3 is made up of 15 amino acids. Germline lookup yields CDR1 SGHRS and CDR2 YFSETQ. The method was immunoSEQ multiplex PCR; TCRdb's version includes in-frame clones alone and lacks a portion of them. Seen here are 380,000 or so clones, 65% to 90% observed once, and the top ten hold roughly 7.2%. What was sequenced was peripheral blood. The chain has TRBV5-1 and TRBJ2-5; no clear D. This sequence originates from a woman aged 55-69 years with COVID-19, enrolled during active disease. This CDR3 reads CASSFAQDSDGTQYF. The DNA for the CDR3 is TGCGCCAGCAGCTTCGCCCAAGACTCAGATGGGACCCAGTACTTC.